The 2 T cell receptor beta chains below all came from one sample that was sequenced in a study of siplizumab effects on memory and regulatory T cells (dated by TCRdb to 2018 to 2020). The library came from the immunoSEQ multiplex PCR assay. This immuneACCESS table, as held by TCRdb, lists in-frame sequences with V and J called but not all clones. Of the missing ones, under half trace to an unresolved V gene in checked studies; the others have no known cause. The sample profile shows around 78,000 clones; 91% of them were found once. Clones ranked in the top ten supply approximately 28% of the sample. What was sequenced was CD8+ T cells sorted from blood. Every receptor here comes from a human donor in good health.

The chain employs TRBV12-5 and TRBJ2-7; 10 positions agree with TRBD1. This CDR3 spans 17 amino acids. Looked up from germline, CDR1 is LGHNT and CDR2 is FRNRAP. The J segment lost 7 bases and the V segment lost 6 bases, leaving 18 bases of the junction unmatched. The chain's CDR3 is CASGPFPPTGGLWEQYF. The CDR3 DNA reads TGTGCTAGTGGCCCCTTCCCTCCGACAGGGGGCCTGTGGGAGCAGTACTTC.

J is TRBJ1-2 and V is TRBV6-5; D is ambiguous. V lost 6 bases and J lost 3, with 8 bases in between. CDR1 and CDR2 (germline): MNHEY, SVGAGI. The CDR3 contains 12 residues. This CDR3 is CASRNGYYGYTF. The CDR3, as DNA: TGTGCCAGCAGGAACGGATACTATGGCTACACCTTC.